Presented here are 30 T cell receptor beta chains from one specimen sequenced in a study of shared clonotypes between healthy human individuals. Sequencing used immunoSEQ multiplex PCR; TCRdb keeps in-frame clones, though not all of them. The sample holds around 720,000 clones, 73% seen once. Source material: memory CD4+ T cells sorted from blood. Subset here: CD45RA-negative fraction. Receptors were obtained from a woman in her twenties or thirties in good health.

J is TRBJ1-1 and V is TRBV19; 7 bases are a match to TRBD1. Germline-derived CDR1 and CDR2 are LNHDA and SQIVND (reference sequence). Trimming took 4 bases from V and 2 from J; bases not matched to a gene: 13. The CDR3 runs 17 residues. CDR3 DNA: TGTGCCAGTAGTACGGGCGTTCGGGGACAGTTAAACACTGAAGCTTTCTTT. Its translation: CASSTGVRGQLNTEAFF.

The chain employs TRBV19 and TRBJ2-2; 8 bases agree with TRBD2. Germline CDR1 LNHDA, CDR2 SQIVND (reference sequence). The V and J ends lost 5 bases and 6 bases, in that order; junction bases with no gene match: 11. This CDR3 has 16 amino acids. CDR3 loop: CASSGGGLELAGELFF. CDR3 coding DNA: TGTGCCAGTAGTGGCGGGGGGCTAGAACTCGCCGGGGAGCTGTTTTTT. Using reference TRBV19 and TRBJ2-2 for the parts outside the CDR3, the full variable domain is DGGITQSPKYLFRKEGQNVTLSCEQNLNHDAMYWYRQDPGQGLRLIYYSQIVNDFQKGDIAEGYSVSREKKESFPLTVTSAQKNPTAFYLCASSGGGLELAGELFFGEGSRLTVL.

The CDR3 nucleotides read TGTGCCAGCAGTTTATCCAGCAGGGCCACGGGGCATGGCTACACCTTC. Protein product: CASSLSSRATGHGYTF. The rearrangement joins TRBV27 to TRBJ1-2, with a possible D match to TRBD1 (5 bases). CDR1 MNHEY and CDR2 SMNVEV come from the germline V gene (reference sequence). The CDR3 has 16 amino acids. The ends were cut back, 0 bases at V and 6 bases at J, with 17 bases in the middle.

This rearrangement joins TRBV6-1 to TRBJ2-2, with D hard to call. The CDR3 loop spans 15 amino acids. The V end was cut by 4 bases, the J end by 1 base, with 10 bases between. Germline V CDR1 and CDR2: MNHNS, SASEGT. The CDR3 is CASSAVGGNTGELFF. In nucleotides, the CDR3 is TGTGCCAGCAGTGCCGTAGGTGGGAACACCGGGGAGCTGTTTTTT.

The gene calls are TRBV6-1 and TRBJ2-5; weak D call: TRBD2 (7 bases). The CDR3 runs to 16 residues. Deletions cut 4 bases from V and 4 bases from J, with 19 bases between. The germline gives CDR1 MNHNS, CDR2 SASEGT. The CDR3 reads CASSVMGAGALETQYF. CDR3 DNA: TGTGCCAGCAGTGTAATGGGGGCGGGAGCGCTAGAGACCCAGTACTTC.

The rearrangement joins TRBV6-5 to TRBJ2-5; D not certain. The CDR3 consists of 14 residues. The V end lost 0 bases, the J end lost 3 bases, and 8 bases lay between the germline ends. Germline V gene data show CDR1 as MNHEY and CDR2 as SVGAGI. The CDR3 sequence is CASSYSGVEETQYF. The CDR3, as DNA: TGTGCCAGCAGTTACTCGGGCGTCGAAGAGACCCAGTACTTC.

The sample holds a few counts of this clone. This chain joins TRBV7-9 and TRBJ2-1, with unresolved D. CDR1 is SEHNR and CDR2 is FQNEAQ in the germline V gene (reference sequence). V dropped 5 bases and J dropped 8 bases, with 13 bases sitting between them. The CDR3 totals 13 residues. CDR3 sequence reads: CASSPKWTDEQFF. DNA for the CDR3: TGTGCCAGCAGCCCGAAATGGACCGATGAGCAGTTCTTC.

The chain combines TRBV7-2 with TRBJ1-5; TRBD1 is a possible D gene (6 bases). The germline V and J ends were trimmed by 2 bases and 4 bases, with 15 bases remaining between them. The CDR3 loop spans 16 amino acids. Germline CDR1 is SGHTA and CDR2 is FQGNSA. CDR3 protein: CASSLRGGGVNQPQHF. The CDR3 DNA sequence: TGTGCCAGCAGCTTAAGGGGGGGAGGTGTGAATCAGCCCCAGCATTTT.

The gene calls are TRBV5-1 and TRBJ1-1; no reliable D call. In germline, CDR1 is SGHRS, CDR2 YFSETQ. There are 14 residues in the CDR3. Trimming cost V 4 bases and J 3 bases, with 13 bases left between them. In DNA, the CDR3 is TGCGCCAGCAGCCTGGTTCAACTCGACACTGAAGCTTTCTTT. As protein: CASSLVQLDTEAFF.

Comments on this clone: Being one base from a much bigger clone, this may be a read error. The sample holds other DNA sequences that translate to the same CDR3. V and J are TRBV7-2 and TRBJ2-7, with 7 bases identical to TRBD2. There are 14 residues in the CDR3. J was trimmed by 0 bases and V by 5 bases; bases with no gene match: 4. Germline loops: CDR1 SGHTA, CDR2 FQGNSA. The CDR3 loop is CASSRQRDSYEQYF. CDR3 DNA: TGTGCCAGCAGCCGCCAGCGGGACTCCTACGAGCAGTACTTC.

This clone was observed once. This sequence joins TRBV18 and TRBJ2-3; the D is unclear. Germline CDR1 KGHSH, CDR2 LQKENI. The CDR3 spans 13 residues. With 6 bases removed from V and 5 bases from J, the gap between germline ends came to 12 bases. CDR3 sequence: CASSQTAQDTQYF. The CDR3 bases are TGTGCCAGCTCCCAGACGGCGCAAGATACGCAGTATTTT.

The chain recombines TRBV19 with TRBJ2-6, with a weak D call TRBD1 (6 bases). Germline CDR1 is LNHDA and CDR2 is SQIVND (reference sequence). V was pared by 7 bases and J by 2 bases, with 9 bases between. This CDR3 has 14 amino acids. This CDR3 reads CASKTGPGANVLTF. CDR3 coding DNA: TGTGCCAGTAAGACAGGACCTGGGGCCAACGTCCTGACTTTC. The whole variable domain, remainder taken from reference TRBV19 and TRBJ2-6, is DGGITQSPKYLFRKEGQNVTLSCEQNLNHDAMYWYRQDPGQGLRLIYYSQIVNDFQKGDIAEGYSVSREKKESFPLTVTSAQKNPTAFYLCASKTGPGANVLTFGAGSRLTVL.

The chain is built from TRBV27 and TRBJ2-5; TRBD2 aligns across 7 bases. The trim removed 6 bases at V and 5 bases at J, leaving 15 bases unmatched. The CDR3 contains 16 residues. Germline values: CDR1 MNHEY, CDR2 SMNVEV (reference sequence). The CDR3 here is CASSPVREGGPETQYF. CDR3 DNA sequence: TGTGCCAGCAGCCCGGTGCGAGAGGGAGGGCCTGAGACCCAGTACTTC.

The rearrangement joins TRBV7-6 to TRBJ2-1; D could derive from TRBD1 or TRBD2 (5 bases each). With 2 bases removed from V and 0 bases from J, the gap between germline ends came to 20 bases. Germline V gene lookup returns CDR1 SGHVS and CDR2 FNYEAQ. This CDR3 comprises 19 residues. This CDR3 is CASSLRSGFGASSYNEQFF. The DNA for the CDR3 is TGTGCCAGCAGCTTAAGGTCAGGGTTCGGGGCTAGCTCCTACAATGAGCAGTTCTTC.

V gene TRBV6-5 combines with J gene TRBJ2-1, with 12 bases fitting TRBD2. Trimming took 10 bases from V and 4 from J; bases not matched to a gene: 2. The length of the CDR3 is 13 residues. Germline V CDR1 and CDR2: MNHEY, SVGAGI. The CDR3 bases are TGTGCCAAGCTAGCGGGAGGGTACAATGAGCAGTTCTTC. Amino acids: CAKLAGGYNEQFF.

In DNA, the CDR3 is TGTGCCAGCAGTGATCACAGCGGGAGAGCCCAAGAGACCCAGTACTTC. Translation: CASSDHSGRAQETQYF. This chain joins TRBV2 and TRBJ2-5, with 8 bases fitting TRBD2. The CDR3 contains 16 residues. Germline values: CDR1 SNHLY, CDR2 FYNNEI. After removal of 3 bases from V and 1 base from J, the junction contained 7 bases not matched to a gene. The full variable domain, rest sourced from reference TRBV2 and TRBJ2-5, is EPEVTQTPSHQVTQMGQEVILRCVPISNHLYFYWYRQILGQKVEFLVSFYNNEISEKSEIFDDQFSVERPDGSNFTLKIRSTKLEDSAMYFCASSDHSGRAQETQYFGPGTRLLVL.

Worth noting for this clone: Other nucleotide sequences in the sample specify the same CDR3. The rearrangement links TRBV18 to TRBJ1-1, with D possibly matching TRBD1 (5 bases). Germline V gives CDR1 KGHSH, CDR2 LQKENI. This CDR3 is 14 amino acids long. V lost 3 bases and J 3 bases, leaving 11 bases between the germline ends. The CDR3 loop is CASSPVQGDTEAFF. The DNA for the CDR3 is TGTGCCAGCTCACCGGTACAAGGGGACACTGAAGCTTTCTTT. The variable domain in full, completed from reference TRBV18 and TRBJ1-1, reads NAGVMQNPRHLVRRRGQEARLRCSPMKGHSHVYWYRQLPEEGLKFMVYLQKENIIDESGMPKERFSAEFPKEGPSILRIQQVVRGDSAAYFCASSPVQGDTEAFFGQGTRLTVV.

This clone was recorded once. The chain's CDR3 is CASSFGLAYEQYF. In DNA, the CDR3 is TGTGCCAGCAGTTTTGGACTAGCCTACGAGCAGTACTTC. The V and J genes are TRBV27 and TRBJ2-7; 7 bases fit TRBD2. Per the germline V gene, CDR1 is MNHEY and CDR2 is SMNVEV (reference sequence). The CDR3 is 13 amino acids. V shed 3 bases and J 2 bases; nucleotides not matched to a gene: 1.

This sequence joins TRBV5-5 and TRBJ2-5; maybe TRBD2 (6 bases). The V end was cut by 1 base, the J end by 4 bases, with 23 bases between. The CDR3 extends over 18 amino acids. The germline CDR1 and CDR2 sequences are SGHKS and YYEKEE (reference sequence). CDR3: CASSLRVRALGGLETQYF. In DNA form, the CDR3 reads TGTGCCAGCAGCTTGCGGGTTAGGGCCCTCGGAGGGCTAGAGACCCAGTACTTC.

This clone has just a few counts. The rearrangement joins TRBV7-9 to TRBJ2-3; 7 positions match TRBD1. The length of the CDR3 is 13 residues. Per germline, CDR1 SEHNR and CDR2 FQNEAQ (reference sequence). V shed 4 bases and J 6 bases; nucleotides not matched to a gene: 4. CDR3 bases: TGTGCCAGCAGCTCCGAACAGGGGGATACGCAGTATTTT. As protein: CASSSEQGDTQYF.

This chain connects TRBV28 to TRBJ1-4, with a tentative D call TRBD1 (6 bases). CDR1 MDHEN and CDR2 SYDVKM come from the germline V gene. Trimming cost V 2 bases and J 4 bases, with 14 bases left between them. CDR3 length: 16 residues. The CDR3 region is CASSLLGRGDNEKLFF. DNA of the CDR3: TGTGCCAGCAGTTTACTGGGCAGGGGAGATAATGAAAAACTGTTTTTT.

A single count supports this clone. V usage is TRBV2 and J usage is TRBJ2-7; possibly TRBD2 for D (5 bases). Germline CDR1 reads SNHLY; CDR2 reads FYNNEI. Between the trimmed V and J ends, which lost 5 bases and 2 bases, there was a span of 13 bases. The CDR3 has 14 amino acids. The CDR3: CASSPGYQPYEQYF. DNA for the CDR3: TGTGCCAGCAGTCCGGGGTACCAACCCTACGAGCAGTACTTC.

This clone was found many times. V usage is TRBV29-1 and J usage is TRBJ2-1; either TRBD1 or TRBD2 may fit D (5 bases each). The V end lost 2 bases, the J end lost 2 bases, and 10 bases lay between the germline ends. The germline V gene has CDR1 SQVTM and CDR2 ANQGSEA. The length of the CDR3 is 14 residues. The CDR3 DNA is TGCAGCGTTGAAAGGGACGTTGCCTACAATGAGCAGTTCTTC. This gives the protein CSVERDVAYNEQFF.

The rearrangement links TRBV7-2 to TRBJ2-1, with D possibly TRBD2 on 5 matching bases. Between the trimmed V and J ends, which lost 1 base and 0 bases, there was a span of 16 bases. The CDR3 length is 18 residues. Per germline, CDR1 SGHTA and CDR2 FQGNSA. CDR3 nucleotides: TGTGCCAGCAGCTTAGGTCCGCCCAGCGGTAGCTCCTACAATGAGCAGTTCTTC. Translation: CASSLGPPSGSSYNEQFF.

This clone was recorded many times. The J gene is TRBJ2-2, the V gene TRBV27; perhaps D is TRBD1 or TRBD2 (5 bases each). The CDR3 has 15 residues. The germline V and J ends were trimmed by 9 bases and 4 bases, with 18 bases remaining between them. The germline gives CDR1 MNHEY, CDR2 SMNVEV (reference sequence). CDR3 DNA sequence: TGTGCCAGACTCCCCTGTGAGGGGACCACCGGGGAGCTGTTTTTT. Translated: CARLPCEGTTGELFF.

The rearrangement links TRBV7-8 to TRBJ1-1; D gene uncertain. The CDR3 covers 20 residues. CDR1 is SGHVS and CDR2 is FQNEAQ in the germline V gene. V lost 0 bases and J 1 base, leaving 24 bases between the germline ends. CDR3 nucleotide sequence: TGTGCCAGCAGCTTAGCGCTTAGAGGAGACTCAAACAGTCGGAACACTGAAGCTTTCTTT. Amino acid sequence: CASSLALRGDSNSRNTEAFF.

The chain is built from TRBV7-6 and TRBJ2-1; D gene unclear. Germline V gene data show CDR1 as SGHVS and CDR2 as FNYEAQ. V gave up 0 bases and J gave up 0 bases, with 9 bases separating them. This CDR3 comprises 16 residues. CDR3 amino acids: CASSLASMSSYNEQFF. The DNA for the CDR3 is TGTGCCAGCAGCTTAGCTTCTATGAGCTCCTACAATGAGCAGTTCTTC. Looking up the rest from reference TRBV7-6 and TRBJ2-1 gives the full variable domain: GAGVSQSPRYKVTKRGQDVALRCDPISGHVSLYWYRQALGQGPEFLTYFNYEAQQDKSGLPNDRFSAERPEGSISTLTIQRTEQRDSAMYRCASSLASMSSYNEQFFGPGTRLTVL.

This chain's CDR3 is CASSWTGANEKLFF. The CDR3 region has the DNA TGTGCCAGCAGTTGGACAGGGGCTAATGAAAAACTGTTTTTT. V and J are TRBV2 and TRBJ1-4, with 9 bases lining up with TRBD1. Germline V gene data show CDR1 as SNHLY and CDR2 as FYNNEI. V lost 5 bases to trimming and J lost 3 bases; unmatched junction nucleotides: 1. The CDR3 consists of 14 residues.

The chain employs TRBV29-1 and TRBJ2-1; maybe TRBD2 (6 bases). This CDR3 comprises 13 residues. The V and J ends lost 6 bases and 8 bases respectively, with 17 bases between them. From germline, CDR1 is SQVTM and CDR2 ANQGSEA. The CDR3 here is CSVSGSIRHEQFF. CDR3 in DNA: TGCAGCGTCTCCGGGAGCATTAGACATGAGCAGTTCTTC.

This chain links TRBV4-1 with TRBJ2-5; TRBD1 matches 9 bases. Germline V CDR1 and CDR2: MGHRA, YSYEKL. V trimming: 2 bases; J trimming: 2 bases; junction bases outside the gene matches: 12. There are 18 residues in the CDR3. The chain's CDR3 is CASSQIASRDREQETQYF. DNA of the CDR3: TGCGCCAGCAGCCAAATCGCCTCCCGGGACAGGGAGCAAGAGACCCAGTACTTC.